This T cell receptor (beta chain) was retrieved from a study of T cell responses to AZD1222 COVID-19 vaccine. Whole-study results and caveats: The study found vaccine-associated CD4 TCRs spanning spike, dominant at 160-218 and 743-854.

Assay: immunoSEQ multiplex PCR; the TCRdb copy retains only in-frame clones and omits some. This sample has approximately 74,000 clones, with 80% to 90% found just once. V was cut by 0 bases and J by 2 bases, with 8 bases left in between. The CDR3 loop spans 15 amino acids. Per the germline V gene, CDR1 is SGHRS and CDR2 is YFSETQ. With respect to this clone: Its antigen is undetermined.

The chain recombines TRBV5-1 with TRBJ2-2; D call uncertain. Sequencing was performed on peripheral blood, taken on day 0 of AZD1222 vaccination. This clonotype was sampled from an adult in good health. The CDR3 DNA sequence: TGCGCCAGCAGCTTGGGCGGCTACAACACCGGGGAGCTGTTTTTT. It codes for CASSLGGYNTGELFF.